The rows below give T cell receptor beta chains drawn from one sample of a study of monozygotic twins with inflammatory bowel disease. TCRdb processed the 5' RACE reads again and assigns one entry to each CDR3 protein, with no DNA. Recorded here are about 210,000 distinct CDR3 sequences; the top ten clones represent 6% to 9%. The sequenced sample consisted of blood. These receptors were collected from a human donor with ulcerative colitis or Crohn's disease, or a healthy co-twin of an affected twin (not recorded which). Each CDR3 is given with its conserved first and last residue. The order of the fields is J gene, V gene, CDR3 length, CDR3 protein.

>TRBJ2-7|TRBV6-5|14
CASSYRDRSSPRYF
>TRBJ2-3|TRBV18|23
CASSLSRSSGTSGSGASTDTQYF
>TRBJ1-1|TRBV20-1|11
CSARGTAQAFF
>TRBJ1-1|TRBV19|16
CASSIGQGAKNTEAFF
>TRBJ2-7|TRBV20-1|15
CSAIHSGGASREQYF
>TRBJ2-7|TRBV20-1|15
CSARVGRPGNSEQYF
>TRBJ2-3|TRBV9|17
CASSVPGRGGSTDTQYF
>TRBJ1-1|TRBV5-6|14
CASRTHSGTGGAFF
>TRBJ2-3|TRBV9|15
CASSVTSGDTDTQYF
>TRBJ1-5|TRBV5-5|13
CASNRGQGQPQHF
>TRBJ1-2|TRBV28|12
CASSLGPYGYTF
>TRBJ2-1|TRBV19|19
CASSIDLLAGGRSYNEQFF
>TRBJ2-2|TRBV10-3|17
CAISASGGASNTGELFF
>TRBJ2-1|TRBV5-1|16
CASRSGTPGPYNEQFF
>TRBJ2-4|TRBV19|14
CASTPGGAKNIQYF
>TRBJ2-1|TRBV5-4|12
CASSSTVGEQFF
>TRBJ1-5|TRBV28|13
CASTYTQDQPQHF
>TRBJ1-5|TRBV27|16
CASSPLRGQNNQPQHF
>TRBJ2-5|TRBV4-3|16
CASSPRDRGRGETQYF
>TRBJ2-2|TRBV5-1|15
CASSLEGDRSGELFF
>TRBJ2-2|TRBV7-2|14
CASSRLANTGELFF
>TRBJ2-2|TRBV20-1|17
CSAYPKTSGSGTGELFF
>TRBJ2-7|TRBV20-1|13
CSALGQGLSEQYF
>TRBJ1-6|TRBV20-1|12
CSAAQGNSPLHF
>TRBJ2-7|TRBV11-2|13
CASSSWTPYEQYF
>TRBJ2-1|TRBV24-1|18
CATSEGGLAGLSYNEQFF
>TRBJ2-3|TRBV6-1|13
CASNWQGPDTQYF
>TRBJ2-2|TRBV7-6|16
CASSLAVGVGTGELFF
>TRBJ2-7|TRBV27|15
CASSLLSRGPYEQYF
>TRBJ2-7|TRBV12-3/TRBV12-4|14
CASSYRGDSYEQYF
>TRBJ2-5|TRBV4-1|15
CASTQTGAEEETQYF
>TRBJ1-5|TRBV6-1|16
CASSERFSVSNQPQHF
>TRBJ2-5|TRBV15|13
CATSRGFQETQYF
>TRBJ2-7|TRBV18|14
CASSPQGQTYEQYF
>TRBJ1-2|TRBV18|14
CASSAGRDNYGYTF
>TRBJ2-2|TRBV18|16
CASSPGTGGFTGELFF
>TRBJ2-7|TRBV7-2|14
CASSLSGRAYEQYF
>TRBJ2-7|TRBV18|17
CASSALAGAGATYEQYF
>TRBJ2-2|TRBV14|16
CASSLFPGQGTGELFF
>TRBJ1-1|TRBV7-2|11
CASSLDRGAFF
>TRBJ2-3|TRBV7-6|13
CASSGYDTDTQYF
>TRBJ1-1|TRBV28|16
CASSFVGTGMNTEAFF
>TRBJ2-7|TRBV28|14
CASSPPRSRSEQYF
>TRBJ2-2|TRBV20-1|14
CSARGTTNTGELFF
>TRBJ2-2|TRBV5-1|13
CASSFGDVGELFF
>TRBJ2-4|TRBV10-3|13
CAISGVTKNIQYF
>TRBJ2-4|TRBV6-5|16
CASSSAEPLAKNIQYF
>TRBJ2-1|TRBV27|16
CASTPGQGTLQGEQFF
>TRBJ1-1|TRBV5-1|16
CASSLGGTGLSTEAFF
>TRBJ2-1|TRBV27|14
CASSKMGGSHEQFF
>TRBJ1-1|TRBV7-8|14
CASSLGRVNTEAFF
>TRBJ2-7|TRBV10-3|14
CAIREQGGDYEQYF
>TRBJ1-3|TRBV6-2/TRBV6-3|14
CASSLQGLKNTIYF
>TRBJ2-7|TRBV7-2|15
CASSSRTDRLNEQYF